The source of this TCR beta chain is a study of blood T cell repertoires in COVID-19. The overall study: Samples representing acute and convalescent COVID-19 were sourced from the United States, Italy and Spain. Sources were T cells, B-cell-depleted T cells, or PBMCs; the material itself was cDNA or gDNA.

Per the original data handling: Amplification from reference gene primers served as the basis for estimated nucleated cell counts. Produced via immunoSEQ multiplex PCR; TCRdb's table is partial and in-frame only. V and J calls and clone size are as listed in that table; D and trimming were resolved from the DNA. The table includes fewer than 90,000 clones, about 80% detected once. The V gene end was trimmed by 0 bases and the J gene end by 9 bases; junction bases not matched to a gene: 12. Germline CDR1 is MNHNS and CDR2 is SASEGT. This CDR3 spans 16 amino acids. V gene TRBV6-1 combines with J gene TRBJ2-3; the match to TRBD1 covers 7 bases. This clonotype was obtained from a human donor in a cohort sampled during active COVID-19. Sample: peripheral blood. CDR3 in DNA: TGTGCCAGCAGTGAAGCCTCGATGGCCGGGACAGCAACGCAGTATTTT. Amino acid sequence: CASSEASMAGTATQYF.